This entry lists 7 T cell receptor beta chains sequenced from one sample in a study of T-cell memory formation after mild COVID-19. MiXCR was run by TCRdb on the 5' RACE reads, yielding one entry per CDR3 protein. The table shows 550,000 to 600,000 distinct CDR3 sequences, with roughly 22% occurring only once. Material for sequencing was PBMCs or a T cell subset sorted from them (not recorded which). Receptors originate from an adult woman who had mild COVID-19 (a few samples of this study predate the infection). Cell type and time point are not known.

CDR3 loop: CSARDVRGGSPLHF. CDR3 nucleotide sequence: TGCAGTGCTAGAGATGTCAGGGGCGGCTCACCCCTCCACTTT. This chain connects TRBV20-1 to TRBJ1-6; possibly TRBD1 for D (6 bases). The CDR3 contains 14 residues. In germline, CDR1 is DFQATT, CDR2 SNEGSKA (reference sequence). The V gene lost 0 bases and the J gene lost 10 bases, with 13 bases spanning the gap.

The J gene is TRBJ2-3, the V gene TRBV7-9; 11 bases line up with TRBD2. V shed 5 bases, J shed 6 bases, and the junction held 7 bases outside the gene matches. The CDR3 runs 15 residues. The V gene's germline CDR1 is SEHNR and CDR2 FQNEAQ (reference sequence). CDR3 region: CASSTSGGGSDTQYF. The CDR3 nucleotides read TGTGCCAGCAGCACTAGCGGGGGCGGAAGCGATACGCAGTATTTT.

The rearrangement uses TRBV20-1 and TRBJ1-2; D is possibly TRBD1 (6 bases). The CDR3 totals 16 residues. The ends were cut back, 0 bases at V and 1 base at J, with 15 bases in the middle. In germline, CDR1 is DFQATT, CDR2 SNEGSKA (reference sequence). CDR3 amino acids: CSARDTQGRYNYGYTF. The CDR3 DNA reads TGCAGTGCTAGAGATACCCAGGGGCGGTATAACTATGGCTACACCTTC.

This clonotype has at least ten counts. The CDR3: CASSREPSGPSTDTQYF. The CDR3 nucleotides are TGCGCCAGCAGCCGCGAACCTAGCGGGCCTAGCACAGATACGCAGTATTTT. The rearrangement links TRBV4-1 to TRBJ2-3; 8 bases fit TRBD2. Trimming took 4 bases from V and 0 from J; bases not matched to a gene: 9. Germline CDR1 reads MGHRA; CDR2 reads YSYEKL. The CDR3 covers 17 residues.

This clonotype was seen repeatedly, ten times or more. V gene TRBV5-4 combines with J gene TRBJ1-1; perhaps TRBD1 as D (6 bases). The CDR3 runs to 15 residues. Trimming pared 0 bases from V and 4 bases from J, leaving 13 bases between. Germline lookup yields CDR1 SGHNT and CDR2 YYREEE (reference sequence). The CDR3 protein is CASSLAGRGGTEAFF. The CDR3 DNA sequence: TGTGCCAGCAGCTTGGCCGGCAGGGGAGGCACTGAAGCTTTCTTT.

This clonotype was seen only a few times. V usage is TRBV29-1 and J usage is TRBJ1-1; a weak D match, TRBD1 (5 bases). The CDR3 is 14 amino acids. The germline V gene has CDR1 SQVTM and CDR2 ANQGSEA. Trimming took 4 bases from V and 1 from J, leaving 13 bases between them. CDR3 region: CSVVLRVENTEAFF. The CDR3 DNA reads as TGCAGCGTTGTTCTCAGGGTCGAGAACACTGAAGCTTTCTTT.

The V call is TRBV12-3 or TRBV12-4, the J call TRBJ1-5; 12 bases are a match to TRBD1. This CDR3 is built from 16 residues. V lost 3 bases, J lost 6 bases, and 6 bases stayed unmatched. The DNA of the CDR3 is TGTGCCAGCAGTTTTAAGGGACAGGGGGCTGGTCAGCCCCAGCATTTT. Its translation is CASSFKGQGAGQPQHF.